This TCR beta chain comes out of a study of cytomegalovirus exposure and HLA in healthy donors. Nominally healthy donors were sampled, though unrecorded immune exposures were likely. The PCR contained 60 Vbeta and 13 Jbeta primers. Clones were sequenced by immunoSEQ multiplex PCR, and TCRdb holds only the in-frame ones, with some missing. The data contain more than 85,000 clones, less than 70% of them singletons. In its sample, this clone was seen a few times. As yet, its antigen is unknown. Findings and caveats of the study: Associated with HLA alleles at 0.05 false discovery rate in a later analysis were approximately 17,000 TCR beta sequences. A later analysis linked a missense variant in DCLRE1C to the trimming of TCR beta V and J genes. In an earlier analysis, productive rearrangement rates for most beta V segments clustered near 87% or 30%.

Sample: PBMCs. This clonotype originated in a female donor in good health and CMV-seronegative.

The CDR3 region is CASSRFLGQINEKLFF. The DNA for the CDR3 is TGTGCCAGCAGCCGATTCTTGGGACAGATTAATGAAAAACTGTTTTTT. The chain uses TRBV27 and TRBJ1-4, with TRBD1 identical over 7 bases. The length of the CDR3 is 16 residues. J was trimmed by 4 bases and V by 6 bases; bases with no gene match: 11. Germline CDR1 and CDR2: MNHEY and SMNVEV (reference sequence).